What follows is one T cell receptor beta chain and its context. Assay: immunoSEQ multiplex PCR; the TCRdb copy retains only in-frame clones and omits some. The table lists about 250,000 clones, about four fifths of them singletons. Germline assignment: CDR1 LGHNA and CDR2 YSLEER. Trimming cost V 4 bases and J 11 bases; bases outside gene matches: 17. The CDR3 length is 16 residues. This sample stems from a study of blood T cell repertoires in COVID-19. As for the study in general: In each case, the material was cDNA or gDNA derived from T cells, B-cell-depleted T cells, or PBMCs.

Sequencing input: peripheral blood. The chain carries TRBV4-3 and TRBJ1-1; 9 bases fit TRBD1. The origin of this receptor is a woman in her seventies with acute or convalescent COVID-19. CDR3 protein: CASSRGPGQGELGAFF. As DNA, the CDR3 is TGCGCCAGCAGCCGAGGACCGGGACAGGGCGAATTAGGCGCTTTCTTT.